This TCR beta chain came from a study of CD8 T cells in ankylosing spondylitis. Study-wide results and limits: There was reportedly significant enrichment of clones that were disease-linked in matched ankylosing spondylitis synovial fluid. Blood from ankylosing spondylitis patients appeared to carry a characteristic roughly eight-variant TCR beta motif.

As for this clonotype: Its specificity is not known.

From the 5' RACE reads, TCRdb called clonotypes with MiXCR, one entry per CDR3 protein. Altogether around 490,000 distinct CDR3 sequences are present, over 4% being singletons, with the ten largest covering approximately 4%. V shed 7 bases and J shed 6 bases, with 13 bases lying between them. Germline lookup yields CDR1 SQVTM and CDR2 ANQGSEA. The CDR3 consists of 11 residues. This TCR derives from a male donor with ankylosing spondylitis. Sequencing was carried out using blood, either unsorted or a sorted T cell fraction (not recorded which). The chain recombines TRBV29-1 with TRBJ2-7; D might be TRBD1 (5 bases). The CDR3 loop is CSASGRGEQYF. The CDR3 bases are TGCAGCGCTTCAGGTAGGGGCGAGCAGTACTTC.